This T cell receptor (beta chain) was identified in a study of cytomegalovirus exposure and HLA in healthy donors. General study findings and limits: The authors later linked a missense DCLRE1C variant to TCR beta V- and J-gene trimming. Likely technical artifact: a cluster of highly shared sequence variants.

The CDR3 loop spans 17 amino acids. Of note for this clone: Its specificity is unknown.

These donors counted as nominally healthy when sampled, but unrecorded immune exposures were likely. The PCR ran on 60 Vbeta and 13 Jbeta primers. Data came from immunoSEQ multiplex PCR; TCRdb stores just in-frame clones and leaves some out. The data show around 65,000 clones, with 85% seen just once and about 10% held by the top ten. The chain recombines TRBV21-1 with TRBJ2-2; the DNA was not used to check the table's D call, TRBD2. TRBV21-1 is classified as a pseudogene. The specimen was PBMCs. This receptor was obtained from a female donor in good health and CMV-seronegative. The CDR3 sequence is CASSRIPGLLNTGELFF. The CDR3, as DNA: TGTGCCAGCAGCCGCATCCCGGGACTCCTAAACACCGGGGAGCTGTTTTTT.